One sample yielded the 8 T cell receptor beta chains listed below, sequenced in a study of cytomegalovirus exposure and HLA in healthy donors (TCRdb year 2017). The library was obtained by the immunoSEQ multiplex PCR assay. The multiplex PCR relied on a mix of 60 forward primers for TCR Vbeta segments and 13 reverse primers for TCR Jbeta segments. TCRdb obtained this table from immuneACCESS and retained in-frame rearrangements with V and J assigned. These tables miss some clones; where compared with another copy, unresolved V genes account for less than half of the shortfall, and the remainder is unexplained. Recorded for this sample are some 200,000 clones; over 60% of them occurred a single time. The top ten constitute 1.5% to 2% of the sample. Material: PBMCs. These receptors were taken from a man younger than 35 in good health and CMV-seronegative.

The gene calls are TRBV28 and TRBJ2-3; TRBD1 matches at 8 bases. Germline values: CDR1 MDHEN, CDR2 SYDVKM. This CDR3 comprises 17 residues. After removal of 3 bases from V and 0 bases from J, the junction contained 8 bases not matched to a gene. The CDR3 DNA reads as TGTGCCAGCAGTTTGCCCGGACAGGGCTCAAGCACAGATACGCAGTATTTT. This sequence encodes CASSLPGQGSSTDTQYF.

This chain joins TRBV4-3 and TRBJ1-5; TRBD1 might be the D (6 bases). Trimming cost V 0 bases and J 4 bases, with 10 bases left between them. CDR1 LGHNA and CDR2 YSLEER come from the germline V gene. The CDR3 runs 15 residues. The CDR3 coding sequence is TGCGCCAGCAGCCAAGATTTTACAGGGAATCAGCCCCAGCATTTT. This encodes CASSQDFTGNQPQHF.

With regard to this clone: Other DNA sequences of this sample code for an identical CDR3. The CDR3 nucleotides read TGCGCCAGCAGCGGGACTAGCGGGGGGACAGATACGCAGTATTTT. Translating it yields CASSGTSGGTDTQYF. V usage is TRBV5-1 and J usage is TRBJ2-3, with 15 bases fitting TRBD2. Looked up from germline, CDR1 is SGHRS and CDR2 is YFSETQ. The CDR3 contains 15 residues. V dropped 4 bases and J dropped 3; count of bases not matched to a gene: 0.

Comment on this clone: Other DNA sequences in this specimen translate into the identical CDR3. The V call is TRBV19, the J call TRBJ1-2; 7 bases agree with TRBD1. Looked up from germline, CDR1 is LNHDA and CDR2 is SQIVND (reference sequence). V gave up 5 bases and J gave up 2 bases; unmatched junction bases: 5. There are 14 residues in the CDR3. For the CDR3, the DNA is TGTGCCAGTAGTTTGTTACAGGGGAACTATGGCTACACCTTC. Its translation is CASSLLQGNYGYTF. The full variable domain, its missing parts supplied by reference TRBV19 and TRBJ1-2, is DGGITQSPKYLFRKEGQNVTLSCEQNLNHDAMYWYRQDPGQGLRLIYYSQIVNDFQKGDIAEGYSVSREKKESFPLTVTSAQKNPTAFYLCASSLLQGNYGYTFGSGTRLTVV.

This chain links TRBV5-6 with TRBJ2-7; 9 nucleotides agree with TRBD1. Germline loops: CDR1 SGHDT, CDR2 YYEEEE. There are 14 residues in the CDR3. With V trimmed by 2 bases and J by 5 bases, 5 bases remained unmatched. The CDR3 DNA sequence: TGTGCCAGCAGCTTACGGGACAGGGCCCACGAGCAGTACTTC. Translated: CASSLRDRAHEQYF.

The J gene is TRBJ2-7, the V gene TRBV18; D unclear. The V gene lost 5 bases and the J gene lost 3 bases, with 8 bases spanning the gap. Germline V CDR1 and CDR2: KGHSH, LQKENI. This CDR3 is 12 amino acids long. The CDR3 region is CASSAKSYEQYF. In DNA, the CDR3 is TGTGCCAGCTCAGCCAAGAGCTACGAGCAGTACTTC.

The rearrangement joins TRBV9 to TRBJ2-3, with 8 bases identical to TRBD2. The germline V gene encodes CDR1 SGDLS and CDR2 YYNGEE. The J segment lost 2 bases and the V segment lost 0 bases, leaving 14 bases of the junction unmatched. The CDR3 totals 19 residues. The CDR3 spells CASSVGRIGRVGPTDTQYF. The DNA of the CDR3 is TGTGCCAGCAGCGTAGGAAGGATCGGGAGGGTCGGTCCCACAGATACGCAGTATTTT.

The chain has TRBV10-2 and TRBJ1-1; unclear D gene. The CDR3 consists of 13 residues. Deletions cut 2 bases from V and 6 bases from J, with 10 bases between. The germline CDR1 and CDR2 sequences are WSHSY and SAAADI. The CDR3, as DNA: TGCGCCAGCAGTGAGAGTGGGAGCCCTGAAGCTTTCTTT. It translates to CASSESGSPEAFF.